This entry lists 26 T cell receptor beta chains sequenced from one sample in a study of CD8 T cells in ankylosing spondylitis. TCRdb independently ran MiXCR on the 5' RACE reads; one entry per CDR3 protein. The data show some 240,000 distinct CDR3 sequences, about 7.3% seen once. The study, taken as a whole, reports: In ankylosing spondylitis blood, a motif of roughly 8 highly homologous TCR beta variants appeared characteristic.

No antigens are known for them. Sample: blood, either unsorted or a sorted T cell fraction (not recorded which). The receptors were sampled from a male donor with ankylosing spondylitis.

V and J are TRBV6-2 or TRBV6-3 and TRBJ2-2; D is unclear. The V end lost 3 bases, the J end lost 0 bases, and 11 bases lay between the germline ends. The germline gives CDR1 MNHEY, CDR2 SVGEGT. This CDR3 spans 16 amino acids. CDR3 DNA sequence: TGTGCCAGCAGTTATCCGCAACTCACGAACACCGGGGAGCTGTTTTTT. This encodes CASSYPQLTNTGELFF.

In its sample, this clonotype was seen a few times. The chain recombines TRBV4-2 with TRBJ2-7, with TRBD2 matching over 8 bases. The V gene's germline CDR1 is LGHNA and CDR2 YNFKEQ. The CDR3 extends over 17 amino acids. The J segment lost 3 bases and the V segment lost 2 bases, leaving 12 bases of the junction unmatched. The CDR3 protein is CASSQPNSGLEGYEQYF. The CDR3 nucleotides are TGTGCCAGCAGCCAACCAAATTCGGGACTAGAGGGCTACGAGCAGTACTTC.

This clonotype was seen repeatedly, ten times or more. CDR3 amino acids: CASSLDRSSYNEQFF. CDR3 DNA: TGTGCCAGCAGTTTAGACAGAAGCTCCTACAATGAGCAGTTCTTC. V and J are TRBV28 and TRBJ2-1, with D possibly matching TRBD1 (5 bases). Germline V gives CDR1 MDHEN, CDR2 SYDVKM. CDR3 length: 15 amino acids. Trimming took 2 bases from V and 0 from J, leaving 8 bases between them.

Ten or more counts support this clonotype. The rearrangement links TRBV4-3 to TRBJ1-6, with D unresolved. The ends were cut back, 0 bases at V and 0 bases at J, with 9 bases in the middle. The germline gives CDR1 LGHNA, CDR2 YSLEER. CDR3 length equals 17 residues. CDR3 residues: CASSQDRVSSYNSPLHF. CDR3 nucleotide sequence: TGCGCCAGCAGCCAAGATCGGGTCAGCTCCTATAATTCACCCCTCCACTTT.

Many counts were recorded for this clonotype. J is TRBJ2-1 and V is TRBV4-3, with TRBD1 identical over 8 bases. This CDR3 comprises 17 residues. The junction had 5 bases not matched to a gene; V was cut back by 0 bases and J by 1 base. The V gene's germline CDR1 is LGHNA and CDR2 YSLEER. The CDR3 DNA follows: TGCGCCAGCAGCCAAGATTCAGGGGGCGTATCCTACAATGAGCAGTTCTTC. Translated, it gives CASSQDSGGVSYNEQFF.

This clonotype was seen at least ten times. At one end the junction does not follow the germline gene, possibly because of a read error. V is TRBV29-1 and J is TRBJ2-7; 9 bases line up with TRBD1. The germline V gene has CDR1 SQVTM and CDR2 ANQGSEA. CDR3 size: 15 residues. Written as DNA, the CDR3 is TGCAGCGTGGAAGGGACAGGGCTCAGCTCCTACGAGCAGTACTTC. Translating it yields CSVEGTGLSSYEQYF.

The gene calls are TRBV7-9 and TRBJ2-7, with a possible D match to TRBD2 (5 bases). V shed 5 bases and J shed 0 bases, with 20 bases lying between them. CDR1 is SEHNR and CDR2 is FQNEAQ in the germline V gene (reference sequence). The CDR3 length is 17 residues. The DNA of the CDR3 is TGTGCCAGCAGCCCATACGCGGGTGGGCTGAGCTCCTACGAGCAGTACTTC. The encoded protein is CASSPYAGGLSSYEQYF.

Concerning this clonotype itself: A much larger clone sits a single nucleotide away, making a read error possible. Here the CDR3 omits its conserved ending phenylalanine or tryptophan, so a read error is the likely source. The rearrangement joins TRBV7-9 to TRBJ1-3; D call uncertain. Trimming took off 4 bases at V and 3 bases at J, with 19 bases between the two ends. The CDR3 has 17 residues. CDR1 and CDR2 from the germline V gene are SEHNR and FQNEAQ (reference sequence). CDR3 loop: CASSSSEVGIIGNTIYL. The CDR3 DNA is TGTGCCAGCAGCTCTTCCGAAGTCGGAATCATTGGAAACACCATATATCTT.

This clonotype was seen at least ten times. The rearrangement joins TRBV11-2 to TRBJ2-2, with 12 bases identical to TRBD2. J was trimmed by 5 bases and V by 3 bases; bases with no gene match: 1. CDR3 length: 15 amino acids. Germline loops: CDR1 SGHAT, CDR2 FQNNGV. The CDR3 region has the DNA TGTGCCAGCAGCTTCGGACTAGCGGGAACCGGGGAGCTGTTTTTT. Translation gives CASSFGLAGTGELFF.

This clonotype was seen more than once but under ten times. The CDR3 here is CASSLDSGVTDTQYF. The CDR3 coding sequence is TGCGCCAGCAGCTTGGACTCGGGCGTTACAGATACGCAGTATTTT. The rearrangement uses TRBV5-1 and TRBJ2-3, with D hard to call. This CDR3 region has 15 residues. V was pared by 0 bases and J by 3 bases, with 11 bases between. In germline, CDR1 is SGHRS, CDR2 YFSETQ.

This clonotype was counted many times. V is TRBV7-2 and J is TRBJ1-1; 7 bases line up with TRBD1. V trimming: 1 base; J trimming: 9 bases; junction bases outside the gene matches: 8. Germline lookup yields CDR1 SGHTA and CDR2 FQGNSA. This CDR3 comprises 14 residues. The CDR3 loop is CASSLDRGNGKAFF. CDR3 nucleotide sequence: TGTGCCAGCAGCTTAGACAGGGGTAATGGAAAAGCTTTCTTT.

The table lists this clonotype with a few counts. The DNA of the CDR3 is TGTGCCAGCAGCCCAACGATCCGGACTAGCGGGGGACGTCAAGAGACCCAGTACTTC. As protein: CASSPTIRTSGGRQETQYF. The J gene is TRBJ2-5, the V gene TRBV11-1, with 13 bases fitting TRBD2. The V gene's germline CDR1 is SGHAT and CDR2 FQDESV (reference sequence). The CDR3 contains 19 residues. With V trimmed by 5 bases and J by 2 bases, 14 bases remained unmatched.

The rearrangement joins TRBV7-2 to TRBJ2-1, with a tentative D call TRBD2 (6 bases). CDR1 and CDR2 from the germline V gene are SGHTA and FQGNSA. Trimming shortened V by 3 bases and J by 8 bases, and 20 bases separated the two germline ends. The CDR3 spans 16 residues. The DNA for the CDR3 is TGTGCCAGCAGCTTTTCGGGCCCCGGGAGCGCCTATGAGCAGTTCTTC. Translation gives CASSFSGPGSAYEQFF.

This clonotype occurred many times. The chain has TRBV7-9 and TRBJ2-1; 8 bases align to TRBD2. V lost 5 bases to trimming and J lost 4 bases; unmatched junction nucleotides: 10. The CDR3 contains 16 residues. Per germline, CDR1 SEHNR and CDR2 FQNEAQ (reference sequence). This CDR3 is CASSPVLAGRYNEQFF. The CDR3 nucleotides read TGTGCCAGCAGCCCGGTTTTAGCGGGAAGATACAATGAGCAGTTCTTC.

The sample holds many counts of this clonotype. The chain links TRBV6-1 to TRBJ1-1; tentative D call: TRBD1 (5 bases). V was trimmed by 5 bases and J by 0 bases, leaving 13 bases between them. CDR1 MNHNS and CDR2 SASEGT come from the germline V gene. The CDR3 consists of 15 residues. CDR3 loop: CASSPPTDMNTEAFF. As DNA, the CDR3 is TGTGCCAGCAGTCCCCCGACAGATATGAACACTGAAGCTTTCTTT.

The sample holds many counts of this clonotype. V and J are TRBV7-2 and TRBJ1-4; D ambiguous. CDR1 is SGHTA, CDR2 FQGNSA, per germline. This CDR3 spans 15 amino acids. V was shortened by 3 bases and J by 7 bases, with 15 bases between the two germline ends. DNA for the CDR3: TGTGCCAGCAGCTTTAATCGGGTTTCGGGTGAAAAACTGTTTTTT. This codes for CASSFNRVSGEKLFF. Full variable domain (missing parts from reference TRBV7-2 and TRBJ1-4): GAGVSQSPSNKVTEKGKDVELRCDPISGHTALYWYRQSLGQGLEFLIYFQGNSAPDKSGLPSDRFSAERTGGSVSTLTIQRTQQEDSAVYLCASSFNRVSGEKLFFGSGTQLSVL.

At least ten counts were recorded for this clonotype. The chain uses TRBV6-5 and TRBJ2-3; D is unresolved. Germline values: CDR1 MNHEY, CDR2 SVGAGI. The CDR3 totals 16 residues. The V and J ends lost 0 bases and 2 bases respectively, with 12 bases between them. CDR3 DNA sequence: TGTGCCAGCAGTTACTCGTGGGGAAGCGCCACAGATACGCAGTATTTT. The encoded protein is CASSYSWGSATDTQYF.

A few counts support this clonotype. The J gene is TRBJ2-3, the V gene TRBV30; maybe TRBD1 (6 bases). With 3 bases removed from V and 0 bases from J, the gap between germline ends came to 13 bases. This CDR3 region has 15 residues. Germline CDR1 reads GTSNPN; CDR2 reads SVGIG (reference sequence). CDR3 in DNA: TGTGCCTGGAGCGCCGGGACAACTAGCACAGATACGCAGTATTTT. This gives the protein CAWSAGTTSTDTQYF.

This clonotype appeared a few times. The CDR3 DNA follows: TGTGCCAGCAGCGACTCTATAAGGCTGGGGGAGCTGTTTTTT. This translates into CASSDSIRLGELFF. The chain links TRBV9 to TRBJ2-2; no clear D. The V gene lost 3 bases and the J gene lost 8 bases, with 14 bases spanning the gap. This CDR3 region has 14 residues. Germline CDR1 reads SGDLS; CDR2 reads YYNGEE. The whole variable domain, filled in from reference TRBV9 and TRBJ2-2, reads DSGVTQTPKHLITATGQRVTLRCSPRSGDLSVYWYQQSLDQGLQFLIQYYNGEERAKGNILERFSAQQFPDLHSELNLSSLELGDSALYFCASSDSIRLGELFFGEGSRLTVL.

This clonotype was counted at least ten times. The J gene is TRBJ1-1, the V gene TRBV7-9; D gene uncertain. From germline, CDR1 is SEHNR and CDR2 FQNEAQ (reference sequence). The V end lost 4 bases, the J end lost 4 bases, and 10 bases lay between the germline ends. The length of the CDR3 is 13 residues. CDR3 region: CASSSPRGTEAFF. CDR3 nucleotide sequence: TGTGCCAGCAGCTCCCCCCGGGGCACTGAAGCTTTCTTT.

Details on this clonotype: A much larger clone differs from this one at a single base, so this may be a read error. V is TRBV12-3 or TRBV12-4 and J is TRBJ1-1; D is unclear. This CDR3 comprises 14 residues. The ends were cut back, 6 bases at V and 2 bases at J, with 13 bases in the middle. Here the CDR3 reads CASRFGPRNTEAFF. The CDR3 bases are TGTGCCAGCAGATTCGGACCGCGAAACACTGAAGCTTTCTTT.

This clonotype was detected only a few times. This chain joins TRBV7-6 and TRBJ2-2; D unclear. Germline CDR1 reads SGHVS; CDR2 reads FNYEAQ. CDR3 length: 13 residues. The V and J ends lost 5 bases and 8 bases respectively, with 12 bases between them. The CDR3 here is CASSPPDGGELFF. CDR3 DNA: TGTGCCAGCAGCCCGCCCGACGGGGGGGAGCTGTTTTTT.

J is TRBJ2-3 and V is TRBV3-1; TRBD2 matches at 11 bases. The CDR3 sequence is 17 residues long. V lost 1 base and J lost 3; bases outside the gene matches: 6. Germline assignment: CDR1 LGHDT and CDR2 YNNKEL (reference sequence). Here the CDR3 reads CASSQVSSGRYTDTQYF. DNA for the CDR3: TGTGCCAGCAGCCAAGTGTCTAGCGGGAGGTATACAGATACGCAGTATTTT.

This clonotype was observed many times. The chain combines TRBV7-9 with TRBJ2-4; D is uncertain. The CDR3 is made up of 14 amino acids. The germline gives CDR1 SEHNR, CDR2 FQNEAQ (reference sequence). V was clipped by 1 base and J by 5 bases, with 9 bases between them. CDR3 amino acids: CASSLVTEQNIQYF. CDR3 nucleotide sequence: TGTGCCAGCAGCTTAGTGACGGAACAAAACATTCAGTACTTC.

J is TRBJ2-5 and V is TRBV7-9; a weak D match, TRBD1 (5 bases). The germline V and J ends were trimmed by 8 bases and 5 bases, with 24 bases remaining between them. This CDR3 spans 16 amino acids. Germline CDR1 SEHNR, CDR2 FQNEAQ (reference sequence). CDR3 in amino acids: CASSPAQGAKVETQYF. For the CDR3, the DNA is TGTGCCAGCTCTCCCGCGCAGGGCGCGAAGGTGGAGACCCAGTACTTC. Supplemented by reference TRBV7-9 and TRBJ2-5, the full variable domain reads DTGVSQNPRHKITKRGQNVTFRCDPISEHNRLYWYRQTLGQGPEFLTYFQNEAQLEKSRLLSDRFSAERPKGSFSTLEIQRTEQGDSAMYLCASSPAQGAKVETQYFGPGTRLLVL.

In this sample, this clonotype turned up many times. The rearrangement uses TRBV12-3 or TRBV12-4 and TRBJ1-5; a possible D gene is TRBD1 (5 bases). The V and J ends lost 2 bases and 3 bases respectively, with 8 bases between them. This CDR3 has 14 amino acids. In DNA, the CDR3 is TGTGCCAGCAGTTTAAACAGGTACAATCAGCCCCAGCATTTT. It specifies CASSLNRYNQPQHF.